The text below deals with one T cell receptor (beta chain). What it binds is not known. This entry comes from a study of T cell responses to AZD1222 COVID-19 vaccine. As for the study in general: Second-dose intervals of approximately 4 or approximately 12 weeks were pooled.

The V gene lost 1 base and the J gene lost 8 bases, with 8 bases spanning the gap. CDR1 is SGHAT, CDR2 FQDESV, per germline (reference sequence). CDR3 length equals 13 residues. Study-level findings and limits: A reported finding is that nearly half of spike-specific TCRs target unmutated variant regions. Donors were mostly white British, more females; clonal diversity possibly underestimated.

Generated by immunoSEQ multiplex PCR, the TCRdb table keeps only in-frame clones and is missing some. The sample includes roughly 140,000 clones, around 88% of them seen just once. The TCR sequence derives from an adult in good health. V gene TRBV11-1 combines with J gene TRBJ2-2; D is unresolved. The specimen comprised peripheral blood, sampled on day 0 of AZD1222 vaccination. The CDR3 region is CASSLDNRGELFF. CDR3 sequence (DNA): TGTGCCAGCAGCTTAGATAATCGAGGGGAGCTGTTTTTT.